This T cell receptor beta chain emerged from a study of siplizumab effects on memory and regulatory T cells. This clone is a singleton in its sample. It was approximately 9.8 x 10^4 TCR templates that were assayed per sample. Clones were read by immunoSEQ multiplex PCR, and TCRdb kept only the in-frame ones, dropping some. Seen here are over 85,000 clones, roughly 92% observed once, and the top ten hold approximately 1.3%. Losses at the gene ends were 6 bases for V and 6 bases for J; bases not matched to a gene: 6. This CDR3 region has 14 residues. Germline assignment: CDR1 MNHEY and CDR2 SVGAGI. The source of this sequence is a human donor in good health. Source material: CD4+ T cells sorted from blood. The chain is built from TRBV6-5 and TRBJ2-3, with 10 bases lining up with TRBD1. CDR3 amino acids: CASSLDRGLDTQYF. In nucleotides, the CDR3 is TGTGCCAGCAGCCTTGACAGGGGGCTGGATACGCAGTATTTT.